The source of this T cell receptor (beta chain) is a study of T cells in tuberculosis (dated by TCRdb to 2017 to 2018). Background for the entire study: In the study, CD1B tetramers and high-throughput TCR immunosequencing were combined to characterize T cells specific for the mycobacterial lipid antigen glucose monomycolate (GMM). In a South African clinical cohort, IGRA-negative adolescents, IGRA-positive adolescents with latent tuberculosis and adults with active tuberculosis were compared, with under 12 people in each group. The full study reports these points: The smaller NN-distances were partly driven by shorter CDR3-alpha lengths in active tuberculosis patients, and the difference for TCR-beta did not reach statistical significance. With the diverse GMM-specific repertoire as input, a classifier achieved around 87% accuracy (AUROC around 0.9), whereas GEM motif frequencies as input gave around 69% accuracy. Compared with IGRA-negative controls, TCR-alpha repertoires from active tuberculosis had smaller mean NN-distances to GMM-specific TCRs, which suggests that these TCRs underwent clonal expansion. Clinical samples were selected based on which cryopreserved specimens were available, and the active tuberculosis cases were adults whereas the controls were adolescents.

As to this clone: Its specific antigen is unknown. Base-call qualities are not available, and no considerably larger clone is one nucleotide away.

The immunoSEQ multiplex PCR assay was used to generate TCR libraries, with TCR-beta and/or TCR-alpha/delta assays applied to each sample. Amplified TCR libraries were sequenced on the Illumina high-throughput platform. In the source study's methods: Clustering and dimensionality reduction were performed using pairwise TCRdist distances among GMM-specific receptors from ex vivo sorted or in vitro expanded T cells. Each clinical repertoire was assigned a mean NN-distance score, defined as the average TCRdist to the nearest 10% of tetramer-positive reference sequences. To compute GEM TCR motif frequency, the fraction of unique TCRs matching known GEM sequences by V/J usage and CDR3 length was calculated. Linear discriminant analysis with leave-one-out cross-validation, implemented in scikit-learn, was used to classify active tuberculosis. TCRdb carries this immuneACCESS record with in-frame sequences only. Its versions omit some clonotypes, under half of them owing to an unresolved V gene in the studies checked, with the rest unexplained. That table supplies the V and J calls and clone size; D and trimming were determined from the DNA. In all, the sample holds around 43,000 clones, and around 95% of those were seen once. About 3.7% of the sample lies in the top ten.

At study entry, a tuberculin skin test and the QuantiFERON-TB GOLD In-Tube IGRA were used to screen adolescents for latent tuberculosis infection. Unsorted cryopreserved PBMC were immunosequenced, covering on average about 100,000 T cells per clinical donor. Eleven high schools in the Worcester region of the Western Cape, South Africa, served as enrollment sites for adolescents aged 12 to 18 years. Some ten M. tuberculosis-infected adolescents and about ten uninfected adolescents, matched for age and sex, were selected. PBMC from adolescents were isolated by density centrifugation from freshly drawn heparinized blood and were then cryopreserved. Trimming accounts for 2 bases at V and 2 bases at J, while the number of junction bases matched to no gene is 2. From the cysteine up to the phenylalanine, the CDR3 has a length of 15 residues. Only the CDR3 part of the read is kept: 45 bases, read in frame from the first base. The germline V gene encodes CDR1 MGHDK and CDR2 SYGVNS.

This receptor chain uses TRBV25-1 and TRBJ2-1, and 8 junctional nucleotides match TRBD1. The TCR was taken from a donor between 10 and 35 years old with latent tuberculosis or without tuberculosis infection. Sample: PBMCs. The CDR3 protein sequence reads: CASSERQGPYNEQFF. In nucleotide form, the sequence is TGTGCCAGCAGTGAACGACAGGGGCCCTACAATGAGCAGTTCTTC. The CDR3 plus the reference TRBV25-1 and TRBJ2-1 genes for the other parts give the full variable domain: EADIYQTPRYLVIGTGKKITLECSQTMGHDKMYWYQQDPGMELHLIHYSYGVNSTEKGDLSSESTVSRIRTEHFPLTLESARPSHTSQYLCASSERQGPYNEQFFGPGTRLTVL.